This T cell receptor (beta chain) was profiled in a study of shared clonotypes between healthy human individuals. Study results and caveats: Non-shared clonotypes had lower generation probabilities than clonotypes shared by all four sorted-subset donors.

Only CD45RO-negative cells positively selected for CCR7 counted as naive CD8 cells, so terminally differentiated effector memory CD45RA+ cells were excluded. With respect to this clone: Its specificity is not known.

The germline CDR1 and CDR2 sequences are MRHNA and SNTAGT. The CDR3 spans 16 residues. V was pared by 0 bases and J by 7 bases, with 16 bases between. Assay used: immunoSEQ multiplex PCR; TCRdb lists only in-frame clones, some missing. The table has about 2.2 million clones, 90% to 95% seen once; the top ten hold approximately 1.7%. The sample comprised naive CD8+ T cells from PBMCs. This chain joins TRBV6-4 and TRBJ2-1, with D unresolved. This receptor was identified in a man between 18 and 29 years old in good health. Some clones in this sample may be carry-over from other donors' samples. The CDR3 nucleotides are TGTGCCAGCAGTGACTCTCTGTGGCAGGAAAAAAATGAGCAGTTCTTC. Encoded protein: CASSDSLWQEKNEQFF.